The following is a T cell receptor beta chain sequence with its context. This sample is part of a study of blood T cell repertoires in COVID-19. Study details: There were acute and convalescent COVID-19 samples, and they came from the United States, Italy and Spain. Nucleic acid was either cDNA or gDNA, and it came from T cells, B-cell-depleted T cells, or PBMCs.

Germline CDR1 LGHNA, CDR2 YSLEER. Trimming took off 0 bases at V and 1 base at J, with 10 bases between the two ends. The CDR3 loop spans 15 amino acids. Original processing methods: From reference gene primer amplification, estimates of nucleated cell counts were derived. Profiled with immunoSEQ multiplex PCR; TCRdb holds only in-frame clones, not every one. From that table come the V and J calls and clone size; the DNA was used to work out D and trimming. The profile covers 50,000 or so clones, with 90% appearing a single time and about 10% taken by the ten largest. The J gene is TRBJ2-7, the V gene TRBV4-3; D may be TRBD1 (5 bases). The receptor comes from a woman aged 80 or over with acute or convalescent COVID-19. Source material: peripheral blood. DNA of the CDR3: TGCGCCAGCAGCCAAGATAGGGGCCCATCCTACGAGCAGTACTTC. This sequence encodes CASSQDRGPSYEQYF.